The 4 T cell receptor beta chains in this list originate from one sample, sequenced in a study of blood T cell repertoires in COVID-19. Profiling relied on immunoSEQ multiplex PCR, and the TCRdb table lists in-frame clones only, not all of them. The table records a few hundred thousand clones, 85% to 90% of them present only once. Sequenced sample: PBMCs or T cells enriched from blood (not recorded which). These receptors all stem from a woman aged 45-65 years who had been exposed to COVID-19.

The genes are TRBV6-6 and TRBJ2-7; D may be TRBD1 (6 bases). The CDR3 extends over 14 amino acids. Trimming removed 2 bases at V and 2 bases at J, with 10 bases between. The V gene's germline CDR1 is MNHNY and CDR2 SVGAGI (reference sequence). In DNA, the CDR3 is TGTGCCAGCAGTTACGACAGGTACGCCTACGAGCAGTACTTC. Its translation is CASSYDRYAYEQYF.

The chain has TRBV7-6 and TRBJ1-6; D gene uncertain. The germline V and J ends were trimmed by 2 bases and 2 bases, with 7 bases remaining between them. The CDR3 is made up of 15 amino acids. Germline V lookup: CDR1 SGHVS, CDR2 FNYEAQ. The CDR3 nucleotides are TGTGCCAGCAGCTTAACAGAACCCTATAATTCACCCCTCCACTTT. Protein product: CASSLTEPYNSPLHF.

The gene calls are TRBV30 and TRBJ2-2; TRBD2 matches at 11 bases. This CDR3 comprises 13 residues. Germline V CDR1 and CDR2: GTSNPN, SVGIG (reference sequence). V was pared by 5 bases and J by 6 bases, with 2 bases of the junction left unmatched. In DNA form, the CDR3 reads TGTGCCTGGGCGGGACTAGCGGCCGGGGAGCTGTTTTTT. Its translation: CAWAGLAAGELFF. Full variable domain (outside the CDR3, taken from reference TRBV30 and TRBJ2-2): SQTIHQWPATLVQPVGSPLSLECTVEGTSNPNLYWYRQAAGRGLQLLFYSVGIGQISSEVPQNLSASRPQDRQFILSSKKLLLSDSGFYLCAWAGLAAGELFFGEGSRLTVL.

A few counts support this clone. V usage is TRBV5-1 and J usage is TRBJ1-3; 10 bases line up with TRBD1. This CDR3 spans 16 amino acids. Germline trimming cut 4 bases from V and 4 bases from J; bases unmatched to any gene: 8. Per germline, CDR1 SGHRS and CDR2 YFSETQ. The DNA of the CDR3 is TGCGCCAGCAGCGTGGGGACAGGGGAACCCGGAAACACCATATATTTT. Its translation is CASSVGTGEPGNTIYF.